This passage covers 8 T cell receptor beta chains from one sample sequenced in a study of vaccination and CD4 T cells after COVID-19. Noted treatment: approximately nine-day PBMC culture with coronavirus spike peptide pools or control peptides (ViraFEST assay). Sequenced with the Oncomine TCR Beta short-read assay was DNA taken from cultured CD4+ T cells. A single record per CDR3 protein comes from TCRdb applying MiXCR to the PCR reads. Found here are about 15,000 distinct CDR3 sequences, 65% to 80% of them singletons; the top ten hold approximately 18%. The antigens of these receptors remain unknown. The source material was CD4+ T cells from blood, cultured in vitro. These receptors were taken from a human donor who had recovered from COVID-19.

The sample holds one count of this clonotype. V usage is TRBV20-1 and J usage is TRBJ2-4; 10 bases map to TRBD2. The CDR3 spans 15 residues. The germline V gene has CDR1 DFQATT and CDR2 SNEGSKA (reference sequence). The V segment lost 6 bases and the J segment 7 bases; nucleotides outside the gene matches: 12. In nucleotides, the CDR3 is TGCAGTGCCACAAAGGGAGCGGGAGGGTCCAACATTCAGTACTTC. It encodes CSATKGAGGSNIQYF.

This clonotype turned up a few times. The V gene is TRBV20-1, the J gene TRBJ2-3; D remains ambiguous. Looked up from germline, CDR1 is DFQATT and CDR2 is SNEGSKA (reference sequence). The length of the CDR3 is 11 residues. V lost 7 bases, J lost 0 bases, and 5 bases lay in between. DNA of the CDR3: TGCAGTGTCCGTAGCACAGATACGCAGTATTTT. As protein: CSVRSTDTQYF.

V usage is TRBV7-2 and J usage is TRBJ2-3; TRBD2 matches at 9 bases. The V segment lost 5 bases and the J segment 6 bases; nucleotides outside the gene matches: 9. The CDR3 is made up of 15 amino acids. Germline CDR1 and CDR2: SGHTA and FQGNSA. CDR3 loop: CASSLGGSGGDTQYF. CDR3 in DNA: TGTGCCAGCAGCCTGGGGGGGAGCGGGGGGGATACGCAGTATTTT.

The chain uses TRBV7-2 and TRBJ1-6; D call uncertain. Germline V CDR1 and CDR2: SGHTA, FQGNSA. This CDR3 has 13 residues. V gave up 5 bases and J gave up 9 bases, with 11 bases separating them. This CDR3 is CASSPEMGSPLHF. For the CDR3, the DNA is TGTGCCAGCAGCCCCGAGATGGGTTCACCCCTCCACTTT.

This CDR3 reads CASKGEAGELFF. DNA of the CDR3: TGTGCCAGCAAGGGGGAGGCCGGGGAGCTGTTTTTT. The chain is built from TRBV2 and TRBJ2-2; D could derive from TRBD1 or TRBD2 (6 bases each). Germline CDR1 SNHLY, CDR2 FYNNEI. The CDR3 totals 12 residues. V lost 7 bases and J lost 6, with 9 bases in between.

The J gene is TRBJ1-2, the V gene TRBV19, with D perhaps matching TRBD1 (5 bases). The germline CDR1 and CDR2 sequences are LNHDA and SQIVND (reference sequence). Trimming removed 5 bases from V and 7 bases from J, with 17 bases in between. This CDR3 is built from 14 residues. CDR3 amino acids: CASSPPRGGFGYTF. The CDR3 DNA reads TGTGCCAGTAGTCCCCCGCGGGGGGGATTTGGCTACACCTTC.

This rearrangement joins TRBV12-3 or TRBV12-4 to TRBJ1-5, with 8 bases identical to TRBD1. The V segment lost 7 bases and the J segment 6 bases; nucleotides outside the gene matches: 8. The CDR3 runs to 14 residues. DNA for the CDR3: TGTGCCAGCATCCGGACAGGGTACGGTCAGCCCCAGCATTTT. Translated, it gives CASIRTGYGQPQHF.

The chain is built from TRBV7-9 and TRBJ2-2, with D possibly TRBD2 on 5 matching bases. This CDR3 has 15 amino acids. Trimming removed 3 bases at V and 1 base at J, with 9 bases between. Germline V gene data show CDR1 as SEHNR and CDR2 as FQNEAQ (reference sequence). CDR3 nucleotide sequence: TGTGCCAGCAGCTTCGGGAACTGGAACACCGGGGAGCTGTTTTTT. Residues: CASSFGNWNTGELFF.